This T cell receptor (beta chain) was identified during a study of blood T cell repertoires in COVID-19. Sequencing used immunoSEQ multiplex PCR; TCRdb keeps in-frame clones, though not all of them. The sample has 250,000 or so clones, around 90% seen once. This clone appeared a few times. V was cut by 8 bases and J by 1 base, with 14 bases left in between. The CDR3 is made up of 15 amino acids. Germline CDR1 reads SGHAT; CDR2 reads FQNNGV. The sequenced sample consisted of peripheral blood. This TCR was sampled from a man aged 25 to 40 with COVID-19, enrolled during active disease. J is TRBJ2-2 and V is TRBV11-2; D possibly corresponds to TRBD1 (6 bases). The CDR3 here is CASRNTGQNTGELFF. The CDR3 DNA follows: TGTGCCAGCCGAAATACAGGGCAGAACACCGGGGAGCTGTTTTTT. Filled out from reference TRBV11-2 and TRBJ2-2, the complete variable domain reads EAGVAQSPRYKIIEKRQSVAFWCNPISGHATLYWYQQILGQGPKLLIQFQNNGVVDDSQLPKDRFSAERLKGVDSTLKIQPAKLEDSAVYLCASRNTGQNTGELFFGEGSRLTVL.